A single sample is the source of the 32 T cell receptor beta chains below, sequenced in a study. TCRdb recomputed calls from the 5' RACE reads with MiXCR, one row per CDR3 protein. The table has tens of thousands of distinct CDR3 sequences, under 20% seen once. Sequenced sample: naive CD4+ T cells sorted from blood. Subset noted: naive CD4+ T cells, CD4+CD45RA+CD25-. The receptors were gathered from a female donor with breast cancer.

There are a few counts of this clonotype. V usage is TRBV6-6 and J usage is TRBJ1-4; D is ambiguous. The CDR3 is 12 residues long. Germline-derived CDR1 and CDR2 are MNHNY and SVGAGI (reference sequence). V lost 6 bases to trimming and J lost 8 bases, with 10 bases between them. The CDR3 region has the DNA TGTGCCAGCAGCCCTCTAGGGGAAAAACTGTTTTTT. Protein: CASSPLGEKLFF.

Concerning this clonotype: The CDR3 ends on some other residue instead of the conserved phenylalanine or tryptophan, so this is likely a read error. CDR3 region: CASSPPGGEKLFL. Here the CDR3 DNA reads TGTGCCAGCAGCCCCCCAGGGGGTGAAAAACTGTTTCTT. The chain recombines TRBV7-6 with TRBJ1-4; 7 bases map to TRBD1. The CDR3 is 13 amino acids. J was trimmed by 7 bases and V by 5 bases; bases with no gene match: 4. CDR1 is SGHVS and CDR2 is FNYEAQ in the germline V gene.

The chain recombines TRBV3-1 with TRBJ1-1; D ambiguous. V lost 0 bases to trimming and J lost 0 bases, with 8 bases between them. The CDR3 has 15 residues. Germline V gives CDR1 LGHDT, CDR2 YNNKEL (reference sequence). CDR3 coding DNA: TGTGCCAGCAGCCAAGATCAGGAGTTGAACACTGAAGCTTTCTTT. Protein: CASSQDQELNTEAFF. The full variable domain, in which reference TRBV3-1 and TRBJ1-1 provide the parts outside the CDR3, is DTAVSQTPKYLVTQMGNDKSIKCEQNLGHDTMYWYKQDSKKFLKIMFSYNNKELIINETVPNRFSPKSPDKAHLNLHINSLELGDSAVYFCASSQDQELNTEAFFGQGTRLTVV.

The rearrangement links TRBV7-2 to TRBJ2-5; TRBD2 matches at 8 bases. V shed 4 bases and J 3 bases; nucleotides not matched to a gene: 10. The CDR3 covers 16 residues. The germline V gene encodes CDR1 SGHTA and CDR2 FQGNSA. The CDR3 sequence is CASSSPPGGGKETQYF. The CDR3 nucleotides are TGTGCCAGCAGCTCCCCTCCGGGAGGGGGGAAAGAGACCCAGTACTTC.

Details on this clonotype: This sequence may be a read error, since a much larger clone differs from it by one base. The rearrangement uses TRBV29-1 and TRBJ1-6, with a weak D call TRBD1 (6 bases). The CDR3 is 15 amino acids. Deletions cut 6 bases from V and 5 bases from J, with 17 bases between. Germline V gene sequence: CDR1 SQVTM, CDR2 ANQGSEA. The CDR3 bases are TGCAGCGTCGGCATGGGGGGCAGCGATAATTCACCCCTCCACTTT. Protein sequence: CSVGMGGSDNSPLHF.

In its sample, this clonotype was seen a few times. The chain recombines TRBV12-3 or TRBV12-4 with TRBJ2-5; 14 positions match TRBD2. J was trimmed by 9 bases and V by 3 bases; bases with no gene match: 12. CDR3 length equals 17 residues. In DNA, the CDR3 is TGTGCCAGCAGTTTTGGGACTAGCGGGAGTCGGAGTTTGTCCCAGTACTTC. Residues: CASSFGTSGSRSLSQYF.

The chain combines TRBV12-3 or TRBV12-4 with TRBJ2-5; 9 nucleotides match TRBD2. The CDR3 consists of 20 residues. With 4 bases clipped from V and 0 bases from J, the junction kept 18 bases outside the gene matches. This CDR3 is CASSSGAPGTSFLYQETQYF. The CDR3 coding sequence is TGTGCCAGCAGTTCAGGGGCCCCCGGGACTAGCTTCTTGTACCAAGAGACCCAGTACTTC.

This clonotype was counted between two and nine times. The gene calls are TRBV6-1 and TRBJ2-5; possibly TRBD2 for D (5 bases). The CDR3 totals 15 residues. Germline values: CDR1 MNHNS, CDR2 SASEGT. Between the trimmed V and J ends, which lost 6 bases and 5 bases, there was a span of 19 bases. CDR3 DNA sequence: TGTGCCAGCAGAGCGAGACCCGGGGTTTTGGAGACCCAGTACTTC. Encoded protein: CASRARPGVLETQYF.

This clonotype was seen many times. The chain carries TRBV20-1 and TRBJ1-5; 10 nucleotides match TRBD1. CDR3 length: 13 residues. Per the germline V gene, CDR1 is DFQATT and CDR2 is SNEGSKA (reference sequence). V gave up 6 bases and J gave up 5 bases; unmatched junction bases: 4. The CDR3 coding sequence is TGCAGTGCGCACGGACAGGGGGATCAGCCCCAGCATTTT. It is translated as CSAHGQGDQPQHF.

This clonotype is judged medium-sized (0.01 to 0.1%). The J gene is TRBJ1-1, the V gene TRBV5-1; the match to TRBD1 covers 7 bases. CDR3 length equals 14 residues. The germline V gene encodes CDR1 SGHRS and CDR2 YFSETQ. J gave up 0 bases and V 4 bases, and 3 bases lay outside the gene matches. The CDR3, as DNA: TGCGCCAGCAGCGCCGGGACAGTGAACACTGAAGCTTTCTTT. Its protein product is CASSAGTVNTEAFF. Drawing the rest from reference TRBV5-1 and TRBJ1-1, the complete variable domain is KAGVTQTPRYLIKTRGQQVTLSCSPISGHRSVSWYQQTPGQGLQFLFEYFSETQRNKGNFPGRFSGRQFSNSRSEMNVSTLELGDSALYLCASSAGTVNTEAFFGQGTRLTVV.

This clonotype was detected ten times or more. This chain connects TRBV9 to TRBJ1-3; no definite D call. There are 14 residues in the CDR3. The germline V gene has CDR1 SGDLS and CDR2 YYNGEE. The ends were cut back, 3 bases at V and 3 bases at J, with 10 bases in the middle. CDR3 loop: CASSGQSDGNTIYF. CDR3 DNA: TGTGCCAGCAGCGGGCAGTCTGATGGAAACACCATATATTTT.

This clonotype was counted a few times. The CDR3 loop is CASSLGVDSPLHF. Here the CDR3 DNA reads TGTGCCAGCAGCTTGGGGGTTGATTCACCCCTCCACTTT. The rearrangement uses TRBV7-9 and TRBJ1-6; tentative D call: TRBD1 (5 bases). CDR3 length: 13 amino acids. V was pared by 3 bases and J by 8 bases, with 8 bases between. Germline V CDR1 and CDR2: SEHNR, FQNEAQ (reference sequence). Variable domain in full (rest from reference TRBV7-9 and TRBJ1-6): DTGVSQNPRHKITKRGQNVTFRCDPISEHNRLYWYRQTLGQGPEFLTYFQNEAQLEKSRLLSDRFSAERPKGSFSTLEIQRTEQGDSAMYLCASSLGVDSPLHFGNGTRLTVT.

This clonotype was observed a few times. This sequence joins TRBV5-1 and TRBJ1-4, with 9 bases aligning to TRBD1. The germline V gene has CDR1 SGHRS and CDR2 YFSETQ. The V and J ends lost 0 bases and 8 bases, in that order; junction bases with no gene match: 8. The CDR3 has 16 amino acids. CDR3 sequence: CASSLAVQGAGEKLFF. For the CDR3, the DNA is TGCGCCAGCAGCTTGGCCGTACAGGGGGCAGGGGAAAAACTGTTTTTT.

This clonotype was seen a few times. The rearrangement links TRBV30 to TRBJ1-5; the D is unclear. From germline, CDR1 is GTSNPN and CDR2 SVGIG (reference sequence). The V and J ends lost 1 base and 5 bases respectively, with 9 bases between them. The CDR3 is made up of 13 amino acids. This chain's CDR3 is CAWSAQMDQPQHF. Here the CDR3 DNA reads TGTGCCTGGAGTGCGCAGATGGATCAGCCCCAGCATTTT.

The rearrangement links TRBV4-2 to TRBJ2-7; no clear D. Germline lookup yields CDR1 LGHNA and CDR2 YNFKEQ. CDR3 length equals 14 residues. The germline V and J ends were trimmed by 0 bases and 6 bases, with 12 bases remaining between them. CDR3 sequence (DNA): TGTGCCAGCAGCCAAGAGAGGCAGCCCTCCGAGCAGTACTTC. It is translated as CASSQERQPSEQYF.

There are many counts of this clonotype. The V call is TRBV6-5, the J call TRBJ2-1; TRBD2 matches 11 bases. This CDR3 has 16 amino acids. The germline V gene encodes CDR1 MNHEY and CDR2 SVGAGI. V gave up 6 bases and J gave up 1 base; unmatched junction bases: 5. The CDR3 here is CASSSTSGISYNEQFF. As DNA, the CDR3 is TGTGCCAGCAGCTCGACTAGCGGGATTTCCTACAATGAGCAGTTCTTC.

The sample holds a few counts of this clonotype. The CDR3 coding sequence is TGTGCCAGCAGTTACCGGGCTAGCGGGAGTCTGAACATTCAGTACTTC. This encodes CASSYRASGSLNIQYF. V gene TRBV6-6 combines with J gene TRBJ2-4; TRBD2 agrees at 10 bases. Germline V lookup: CDR1 MNHNY, CDR2 SVGAGI (reference sequence). This CDR3 has 16 amino acids. V trimming: 2 bases; J trimming: 7 bases; junction bases outside the gene matches: 8.

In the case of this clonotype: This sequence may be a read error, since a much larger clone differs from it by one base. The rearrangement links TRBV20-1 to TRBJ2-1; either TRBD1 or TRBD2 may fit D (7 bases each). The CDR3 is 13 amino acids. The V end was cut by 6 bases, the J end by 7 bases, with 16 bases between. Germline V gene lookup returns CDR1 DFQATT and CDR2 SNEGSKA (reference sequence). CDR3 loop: CSARGGVYNEQFF. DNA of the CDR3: TGCAGTGCCAGGGGGGGTGTCTATAATGAGCAGTTCTTC.

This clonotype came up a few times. The chain's CDR3 is CASSHEGARNIQYF. The CDR3 coding sequence is TGCGCCAGCAGCCACGAGGGGGCGCGGAACATTCAGTACTTC. The chain has TRBV4-1 and TRBJ2-4, with 7 bases identical to TRBD1. Per germline, CDR1 MGHRA and CDR2 YSYEKL. The J segment lost 7 bases and the V segment lost 3 bases, leaving 6 bases of the junction unmatched. The CDR3 covers 14 residues.

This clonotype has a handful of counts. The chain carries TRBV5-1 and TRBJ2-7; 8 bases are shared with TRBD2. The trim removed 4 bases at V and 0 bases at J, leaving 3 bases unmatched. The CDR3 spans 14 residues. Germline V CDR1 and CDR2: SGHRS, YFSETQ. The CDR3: CASSPGTSSYEQYF. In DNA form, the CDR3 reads TGCGCCAGCAGCCCCGGGACTAGCTCCTACGAGCAGTACTTC.

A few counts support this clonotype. The CDR3 loop reads CASSSSGSYNEQFF. As DNA, the CDR3 is TGCGCCAGCAGCTCTAGCGGGAGTTACAATGAGCAGTTCTTC. The chain uses TRBV5-1 and TRBJ2-1, with TRBD2 identical over 10 bases. The CDR3 spans 14 residues. Germline CDR1 SGHRS, CDR2 YFSETQ. V lost 3 bases to trimming and J lost 4 bases; unmatched junction nucleotides: 1.

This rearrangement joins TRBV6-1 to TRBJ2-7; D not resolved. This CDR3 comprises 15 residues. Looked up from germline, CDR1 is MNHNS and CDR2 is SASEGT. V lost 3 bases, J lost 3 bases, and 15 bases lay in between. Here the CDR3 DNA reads TGTGCCAGCAGTGATTCCAATCTTGGGCGCTACGAGCAGTACTTC. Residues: CASSDSNLGRYEQYF.

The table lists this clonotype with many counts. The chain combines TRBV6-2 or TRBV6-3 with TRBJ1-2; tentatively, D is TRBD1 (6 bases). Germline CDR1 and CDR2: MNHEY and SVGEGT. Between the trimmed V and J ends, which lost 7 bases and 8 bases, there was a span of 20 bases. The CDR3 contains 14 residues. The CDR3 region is CASNRGHPTDGYTF. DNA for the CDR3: TGTGCCAGCAACCGGGGACACCCCACCGACGGCTACACCTTC.

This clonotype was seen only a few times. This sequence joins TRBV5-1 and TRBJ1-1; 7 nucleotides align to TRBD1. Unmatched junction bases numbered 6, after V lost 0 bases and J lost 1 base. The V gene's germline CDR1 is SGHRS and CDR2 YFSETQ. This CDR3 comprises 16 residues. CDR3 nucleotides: TGCGCCAGCAGCTTGGAGGGGGCCCTAACGAACACTGAAGCTTTCTTT. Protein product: CASSLEGALTNTEAFF.

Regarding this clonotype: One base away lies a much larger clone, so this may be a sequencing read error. The CDR3 protein is CAGRTEDGNTGELFF. Here the CDR3 DNA reads TGCGCCGGCAGAACAGAAGACGGGAACACCGGGGAGCTGTTTTTT. This sequence joins TRBV5-1 and TRBJ2-2, with D unresolved. Germline V gene lookup returns CDR1 SGHRS and CDR2 YFSETQ. This CDR3 region has 15 residues.

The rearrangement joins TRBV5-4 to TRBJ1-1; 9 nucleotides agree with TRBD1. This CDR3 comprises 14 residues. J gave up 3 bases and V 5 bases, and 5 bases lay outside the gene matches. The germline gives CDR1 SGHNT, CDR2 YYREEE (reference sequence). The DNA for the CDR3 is TGTGCCAGCAGGGAGACAGGGGGGGACACTGAAGCTTTCTTT. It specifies CASRETGGDTEAFF. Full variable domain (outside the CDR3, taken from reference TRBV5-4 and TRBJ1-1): ETGVTQSPTHLIKTRGQQVTLRCSSQSGHNTVSWYQQALGQGPQFIFQYYREEENGRGNFPPRFSGLQFPNYSSELNVNALELDDSALYLCASRETGGDTEAFFGQGTRLTVV.

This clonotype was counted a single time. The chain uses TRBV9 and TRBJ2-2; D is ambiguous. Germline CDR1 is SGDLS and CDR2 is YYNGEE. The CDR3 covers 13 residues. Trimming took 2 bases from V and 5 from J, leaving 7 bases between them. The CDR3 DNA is TGTGCCAGCAGCGTGCAGACTACCGGGGAGCTGTTTTTT. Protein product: CASSVQTTGELFF.

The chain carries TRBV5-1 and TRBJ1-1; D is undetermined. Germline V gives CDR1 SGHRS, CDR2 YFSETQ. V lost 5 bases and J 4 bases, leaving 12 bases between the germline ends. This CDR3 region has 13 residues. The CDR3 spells CASREGNVTEAFF. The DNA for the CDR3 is TGCGCCAGCAGGGAGGGAAACGTCACTGAAGCTTTCTTT. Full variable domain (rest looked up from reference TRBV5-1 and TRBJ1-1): KAGVTQTPRYLIKTRGQQVTLSCSPISGHRSVSWYQQTPGQGLQFLFEYFSETQRNKGNFPGRFSGRQFSNSRSEMNVSTLELGDSALYLCASREGNVTEAFFGQGTRLTVV.

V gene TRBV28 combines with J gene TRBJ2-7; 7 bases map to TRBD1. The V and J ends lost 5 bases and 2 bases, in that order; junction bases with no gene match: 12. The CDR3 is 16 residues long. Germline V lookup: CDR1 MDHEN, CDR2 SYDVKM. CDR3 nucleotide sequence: TGTGCCAGCAGTCCTACCTCGGGACAGTTAACCTACGAGCAGTACTTC. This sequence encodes CASSPTSGQLTYEQYF.

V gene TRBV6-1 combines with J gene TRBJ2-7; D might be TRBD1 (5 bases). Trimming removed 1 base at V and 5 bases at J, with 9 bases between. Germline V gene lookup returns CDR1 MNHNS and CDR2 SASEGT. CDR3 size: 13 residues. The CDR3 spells CASSEVQGDEQYF. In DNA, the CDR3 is TGTGCCAGCAGTGAAGTCCAGGGCGACGAGCAGTACTTC.

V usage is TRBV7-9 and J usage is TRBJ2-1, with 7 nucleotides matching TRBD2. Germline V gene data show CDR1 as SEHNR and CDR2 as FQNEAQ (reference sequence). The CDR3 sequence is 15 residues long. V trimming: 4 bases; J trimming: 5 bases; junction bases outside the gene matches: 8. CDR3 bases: TGTGCCAGCAGCTCCCCGCTTCGGGAGGACAATGAGCAGTTCTTC. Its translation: CASSSPLREDNEQFF.

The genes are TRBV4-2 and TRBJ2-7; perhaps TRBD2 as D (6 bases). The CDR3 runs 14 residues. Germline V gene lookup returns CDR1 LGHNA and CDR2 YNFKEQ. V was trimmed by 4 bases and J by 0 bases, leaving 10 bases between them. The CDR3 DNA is TGTGCCAGCAGCCCTCCGGGACTCTCCTACGAGCAGTACTTC. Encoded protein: CASSPPGLSYEQYF.